These 18 T cell receptor beta chains were all obtained from the same sample, sequenced in a study of cytomegalovirus exposure and HLA in healthy donors. PCR amplification relied on 60 Vbeta primers (plus 13 Jbeta primers). TCRdb's table, derived via immunoSEQ multiplex PCR, lists solely in-frame clones and lacks some. There are approximately 120,000 clones in the sample; around 77% occur only once, and over 10% lies in the top ten. The sample taken for sequencing was PBMCs. The receptor set was obtained from a woman between 40 and 55 years old in good health and CMV-seropositive.

The DNA for the CDR3 is TGTGCCAGCAGTAAAGGGACAGGAAACACCATATATTTT. Amino acids: CASSKGTGNTIYF. J is TRBJ1-3 and V is TRBV6-6; a weak D match, TRBD1 (6 bases). The germline V gene encodes CDR1 MNHNY and CDR2 SVGAGI (reference sequence). Trimming pared 5 bases from V and 4 bases from J, leaving 9 bases between. The CDR3 has 13 amino acids.

The V call is TRBV7-8, the J call TRBJ1-4; possibly TRBD1 for D (5 bases). V lost 5 bases and J 6 bases, leaving 16 bases between the germline ends. This CDR3 region has 15 residues. In germline, CDR1 is SGHVS, CDR2 FQNEAQ. The CDR3 here is CASSLTGTAYEKLFF. The CDR3 DNA sequence: TGTGCCAGCAGCCTAACCGGGACTGCTTATGAAAAACTGTTTTTT.

This chain connects TRBV29-1 to TRBJ2-5; TRBD1 agrees at 10 bases. Germline CDR1 SQVTM, CDR2 ANQGSEA. Trimming removed 6 bases from V and 6 bases from J; junction bases left unmatched: 10. The CDR3 is made up of 14 amino acids. The CDR3 DNA follows: TGCAGCGTCAGTTTGGGACAGGGGAGGAAGACCCAGTACTTC. It yields the protein CSVSLGQGRKTQYF.

The chain uses TRBV2 and TRBJ2-1, with a tentative D call TRBD2 (6 bases). CDR1 and CDR2 from the germline V gene are SNHLY and FYNNEI. Trimming cost V 6 bases and J 1 base, with 28 bases left between them. This CDR3 is built from 20 residues. The CDR3 nucleotides are TGTGCCAGCAGGGGGGATCCGACTGCGACTAGAAGGCGGTCCTACAATGAGCAGTTCTTC. Encoded protein: CASRGDPTATRRRSYNEQFF.

The rearrangement joins TRBV6-1 to TRBJ2-7, with 12 bases lining up with TRBD2. Germline values: CDR1 MNHNS, CDR2 SASEGT. This CDR3 region has 15 residues. V gave up 5 bases and J gave up 0 bases; unmatched junction bases: 2. The CDR3 region has the DNA TGTGCCAGCAGTAAGACTAGCGGGAGCTCCTACGAGCAGTACTTC. It codes for CASSKTSGSSYEQYF.

This chain joins TRBV9 and TRBJ2-1, with TRBD2 identical over 14 bases. The V and J ends lost 5 bases and 7 bases, in that order; junction bases with no gene match: 5. Germline V gene lookup returns CDR1 SGDLS and CDR2 YYNGEE. The CDR3 is made up of 15 amino acids. CDR3 nucleotides: TGTGCCAGCAGTAAGGGACTAGCGGGAGAAAATGAGCAGTTCTTC. Its translation is CASSKGLAGENEQFF.

The table lists this clone with a count of one. J is TRBJ2-1 and V is TRBV18, with D maybe TRBD1 (6 bases). From germline, CDR1 is KGHSH and CDR2 LQKENI. The CDR3 runs to 15 residues. The V end was cut by 5 bases, the J end by 0 bases, with 11 bases between. In DNA, the CDR3 is TGTGCCAGCTCAGATACAGGGAGCTCCTACAATGAGCAGTTCTTC. Residues: CASSDTGSSYNEQFF.

For the CDR3, the DNA is TGCGCCAGCAGCTTGGGGGGACTAGCGGAGAACAATGAGCAGTTCTTC. It yields the protein CASSLGGLAENNEQFF. The V call is TRBV5-1, the J call TRBJ2-1, with TRBD2 matching over 11 bases. V shed 0 bases, J shed 5 bases, and the junction held 4 bases outside the gene matches. This CDR3 is 16 amino acids long. The V gene's germline CDR1 is SGHRS and CDR2 YFSETQ. Complete variable domain (other parts from reference TRBV5-1 and TRBJ2-1): KAGVTQTPRYLIKTRGQQVTLSCSPISGHRSVSWYQQTPGQGLQFLFEYFSETQRNKGNFPGRFSGRQFSNSRSEMNVSTLELGDSALYLCASSLGGLAENNEQFFGPGTRLTVL.

The chain carries TRBV10-3 and TRBJ2-7; TRBD1 aligns across 9 bases. Per germline, CDR1 ENHRY and CDR2 SYGVKD. The CDR3 is 12 residues long. The junction had 3 bases not matched to a gene; V was cut back by 10 bases and J by 2 bases. This CDR3 is CASRDRAYEQYF. DNA for the CDR3: TGTGCCAGCAGGGACAGGGCCTACGAGCAGTACTTC.

The chain combines TRBV2 with TRBJ2-3; 12 bases agree with TRBD2. The CDR3 has 15 amino acids. Trimming took 5 bases from V and 1 from J; bases not matched to a gene: 1. The germline V gene encodes CDR1 SNHLY and CDR2 FYNNEI. CDR3 DNA: TGTGCCAGCAGTTCTAGCGGGAGGGGCACAGATACGCAGTATTTT. This codes for CASSSSGRGTDTQYF. The entire variable domain, with the rest obtained from reference TRBV2 and TRBJ2-3, is as follows: EPEVTQTPSHQVTQMGQEVILRCVPISNHLYFYWYRQILGQKVEFLVSFYNNEISEKSEIFDDQFSVERPDGSNFTLKIRSTKLEDSAMYFCASSSSGRGTDTQYFGPGTRLTVL.

The chain joins TRBV19 to TRBJ2-7; 7 bases agree with TRBD1. The trim removed 0 bases at V and 7 bases at J, leaving 6 bases unmatched. Germline V CDR1 and CDR2: LNHDA, SQIVND (reference sequence). The CDR3 has 14 residues. The CDR3 sequence is CASSIDPGTVEQYF. The CDR3 bases are TGTGCCAGTAGTATAGATCCCGGGACAGTGGAGCAGTACTTC.

The V and J genes are TRBV10-3 and TRBJ1-3; no reliable D call. Trimming took 3 bases from V and 2 from J, leaving 11 bases between them. The CDR3 is 15 residues long. CDR1 and CDR2 (germline): ENHRY, SYGVKD. CDR3 DNA sequence: TGTGCCATCAGTGACCTCGGGAGGACTGGAAACACCATATATTTT. Protein sequence: CAISDLGRTGNTIYF.

Here the CDR3 reads CASSREGQGALFYEQYF. For the CDR3, the DNA is TGTGCCAGCAGCCGGGAGGGACAGGGGGCCCTTTTCTACGAGCAGTACTTC. The chain couples TRBV11-2 to TRBJ2-7, with TRBD1 matching 12 bases. The J segment lost 3 bases and the V segment lost 5 bases, leaving 11 bases of the junction unmatched. The CDR3 has 17 residues. Per germline, CDR1 SGHAT and CDR2 FQNNGV.

The chain combines TRBV28 with TRBJ2-3; D ambiguous. The CDR3 spans 14 residues. Trimming took off 5 bases at V and 0 bases at J, with 9 bases between the two ends. Looked up from germline, CDR1 is MDHEN and CDR2 is SYDVKM. CDR3 DNA: TGTGCCAGCAGTGGCTGGTTTAGCACAGATACGCAGTATTTT. This encodes CASSGWFSTDTQYF.

This chain uses TRBV6-4 with TRBJ2-1, with TRBD2 as a possible D gene (6 bases). The ends were cut back, 4 bases at V and 4 bases at J, with 11 bases in the middle. Germline V gene sequence: CDR1 MRHNA, CDR2 SNTAGT. The length of the CDR3 is 14 residues. In DNA, the CDR3 is TGTGCCAGCAGTGTAGGGGAGGTATACAATGAGCAGTTCTTC. Amino acid sequence: CASSVGEVYNEQFF.

This rearrangement joins TRBV5-6 to TRBJ2-7, with D perhaps matching TRBD1 (6 bases). Germline loops: CDR1 SGHDT, CDR2 YYEEEE. The CDR3 runs to 15 residues. Trimming took 4 bases from V and 5 from J, leaving 19 bases between them. The CDR3 is CASSTIQGSNHEQYF. The CDR3, as DNA: TGTGCCAGCAGCACCATACAGGGATCTAACCACGAGCAGTACTTC.

The table lists this clone with a few counts. The chain couples TRBV2 to TRBJ1-4, with TRBD1 matching 9 bases. Trimming took 4 bases from V and 0 from J; bases not matched to a gene: 0. The CDR3 sequence is 15 residues long. Germline assignment: CDR1 SNHLY and CDR2 FYNNEI. CDR3 residues: CASSGQGATNEKLFF. Written as DNA, the CDR3 is TGTGCCAGCAGTGGACAGGGGGCAACTAATGAAAAACTGTTTTTT.

This clone was detected only a few times. V and J are TRBV4-1 and TRBJ1-5; D not resolved. This CDR3 comprises 14 residues. Germline lookup yields CDR1 MGHRA and CDR2 YSYEKL. Trimming removed 2 bases from V and 0 bases from J, with 5 bases in between. CDR3 nucleotide sequence: TGCGCCAGCAGCCAAATCTTTAGCAATCAGCCCCAGCATTTT. This sequence encodes CASSQIFSNQPQHF.